This T cell receptor (beta chain) was sequenced during a study of identifying expanded T cells in peripheral blood. General observations from the study: Variance in clone template counts between two-week samples significantly increased with total template count across all healthy donors. Over about two and four weeks, about 17 and 20 clones changed, versus approximately 1.1 between replicates.

Germline V gives CDR1 SNHLY, CDR2 FYNNEI. This CDR3 region has 16 residues. V lost 2 bases to trimming and J lost 4 bases; unmatched junction nucleotides: 7. This clone occurred a few times. Its antigen is still unknown. TCRdb keeps only in-frame clones here, not all; method: immunoSEQ multiplex PCR. This table holds about 91,000 clones, approximately 90% found once. This rearrangement joins TRBV2 to TRBJ2-7; 11 nucleotides line up with TRBD2. The specimen sequenced was blood. This receptor was identified in a person aged 18 to 70 in good health. CDR3 nucleotides: TGTGCCAGCAGTGAACGGCTAGCGGGGGGTACGTACGAGCAGTACTTC. It encodes CASSERLAGGTYEQYF.